This TCR beta chain was observed in a study of T cell clones after liver transplantation. Across the study: TCRbeta sequencing after a pre-transplant mixed lymphocyte reaction identified graft-donor-reactive clones, later tracked in post-transplant blood. Overall study results and limits: In 5 of 8 subjects, circulating graft-donor-reactive CD4 TCRbeta sequences fell significantly after transplant.

This clone was detected once. What it binds is unknown. V was clipped by 1 base and J by 0 bases, with 7 bases between them. Germline assignment: CDR1 SGHNT and CDR2 YYREEE (reference sequence). The CDR3 runs to 14 residues. Generated by immunoSEQ multiplex PCR, the TCRdb table keeps only in-frame clones and is missing some. The table has tens of thousands of clones, around 84% seen once. The starting material was CD4+ T cells from blood, obtained 24 months after liver transplant. This receptor was taken from a human patient who received a liver transplant. Some of the T cells might come from the graft donor. The chain links TRBV5-4 to TRBJ1-1; possibly TRBD1 for D (5 bases). As DNA, the CDR3 is TGTGCCAGCAGCTTGCGGGGGATGAACACTGAAGCTTTCTTT. It is translated as CASSLRGMNTEAFF.